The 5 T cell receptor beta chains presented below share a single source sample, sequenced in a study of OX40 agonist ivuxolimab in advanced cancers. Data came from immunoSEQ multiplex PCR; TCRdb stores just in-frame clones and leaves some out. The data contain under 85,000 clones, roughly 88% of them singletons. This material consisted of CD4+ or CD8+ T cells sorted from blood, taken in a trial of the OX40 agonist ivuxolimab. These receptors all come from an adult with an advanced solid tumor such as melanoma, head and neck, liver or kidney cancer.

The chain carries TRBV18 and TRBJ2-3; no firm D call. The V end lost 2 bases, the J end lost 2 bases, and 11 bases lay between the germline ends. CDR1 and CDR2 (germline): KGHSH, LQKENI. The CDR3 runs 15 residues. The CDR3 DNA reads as TGTGCCAGCTCACCATTCGGTGGAGTCACAGATACGCAGTATTTT. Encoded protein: CASSPFGGVTDTQYF.

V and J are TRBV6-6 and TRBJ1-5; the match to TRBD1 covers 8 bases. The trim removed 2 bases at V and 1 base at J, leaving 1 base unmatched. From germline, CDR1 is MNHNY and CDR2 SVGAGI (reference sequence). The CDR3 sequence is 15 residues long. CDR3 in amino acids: CASSYRQGSNQPQHF. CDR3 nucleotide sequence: TGTGCCAGCAGTTACAGACAGGGGAGCAATCAGCCCCAGCATTTT.

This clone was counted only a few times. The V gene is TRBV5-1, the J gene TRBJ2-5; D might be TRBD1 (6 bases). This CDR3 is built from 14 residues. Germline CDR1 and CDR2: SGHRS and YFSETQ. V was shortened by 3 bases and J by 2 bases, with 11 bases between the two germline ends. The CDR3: CASSSGQTQETQYF. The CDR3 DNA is TGCGCCAGCAGCTCAGGACAGACACAAGAGACCCAGTACTTC. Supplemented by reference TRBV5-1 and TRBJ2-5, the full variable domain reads KAGVTQTPRYLIKTRGQQVTLSCSPISGHRSVSWYQQTPGQGLQFLFEYFSETQRNKGNFPGRFSGRQFSNSRSEMNVSTLELGDSALYLCASSSGQTQETQYFGPGTRLLVL.

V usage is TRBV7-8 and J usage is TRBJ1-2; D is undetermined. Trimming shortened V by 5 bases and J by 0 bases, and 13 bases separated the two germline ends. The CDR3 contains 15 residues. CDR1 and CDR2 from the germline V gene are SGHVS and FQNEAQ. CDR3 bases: TGTGCCAGCAGCCCCTACGGTCAAGCTAACTATGGCTACACCTTC. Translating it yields CASSPYGQANYGYTF.

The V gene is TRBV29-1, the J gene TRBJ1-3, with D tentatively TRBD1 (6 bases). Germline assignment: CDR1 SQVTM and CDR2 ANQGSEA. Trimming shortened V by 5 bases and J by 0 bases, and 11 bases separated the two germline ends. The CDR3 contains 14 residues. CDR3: CSVSLGASGNTIYF. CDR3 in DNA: TGCAGCGTTTCCCTGGGGGCCTCTGGAAACACCATATATTTT.